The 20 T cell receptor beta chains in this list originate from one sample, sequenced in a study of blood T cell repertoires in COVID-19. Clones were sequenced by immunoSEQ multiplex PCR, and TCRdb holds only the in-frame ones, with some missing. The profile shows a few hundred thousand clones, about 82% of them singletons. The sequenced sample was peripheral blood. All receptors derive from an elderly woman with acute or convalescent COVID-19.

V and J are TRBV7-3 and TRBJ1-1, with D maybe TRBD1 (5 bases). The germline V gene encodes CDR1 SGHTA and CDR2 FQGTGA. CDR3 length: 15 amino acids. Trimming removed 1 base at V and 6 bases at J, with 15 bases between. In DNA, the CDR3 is TGTGCCAGCAGCTTAAATCCAGGGTCTGTTGCTGAAGCTTTCTTT. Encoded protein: CASSLNPGSVAEAFF.

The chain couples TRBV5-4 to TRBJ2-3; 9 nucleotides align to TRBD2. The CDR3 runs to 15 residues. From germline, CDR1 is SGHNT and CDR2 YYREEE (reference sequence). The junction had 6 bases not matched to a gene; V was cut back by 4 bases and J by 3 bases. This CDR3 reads CASSITSGSTDTQYF. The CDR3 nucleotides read TGTGCCAGCAGCATCACTAGCGGGTCTACAGATACGCAGTATTTT.

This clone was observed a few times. CDR3 sequence (DNA): TGTGCCAGCTCACCATTCACTCTTCGAGGCTCGTCCTACAATGAGCAGTTCTTC. Protein sequence: CASSPFTLRGSSYNEQFF. The V gene is TRBV18, the J gene TRBJ2-1; D gene uncertain. V lost 2 bases to trimming and J lost 1 base, with 18 bases between them. The CDR3 runs to 18 residues. CDR1 is KGHSH, CDR2 LQKENI, per germline.

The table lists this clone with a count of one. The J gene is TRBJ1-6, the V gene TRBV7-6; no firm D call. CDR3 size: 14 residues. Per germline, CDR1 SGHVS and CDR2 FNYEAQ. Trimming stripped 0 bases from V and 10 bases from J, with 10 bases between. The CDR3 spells CASSLASGNSPLHF. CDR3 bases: TGTGCCAGCAGCTTAGCGTCCGGGAACTCACCCCTCCACTTT.

The CDR3 region has the DNA TGTGCCAGCAGCTTAGGACGACCGGGAGCGGGCTACGAGCAGTACTTC. Its protein product is CASSLGRPGAGYEQYF. J is TRBJ2-7 and V is TRBV7-2; D is perhaps TRBD2 (6 bases). The CDR3 loop spans 16 amino acids. Germline V gene lookup returns CDR1 SGHTA and CDR2 FQGNSA. V dropped 1 base and J dropped 3 bases, with 16 bases sitting between them.

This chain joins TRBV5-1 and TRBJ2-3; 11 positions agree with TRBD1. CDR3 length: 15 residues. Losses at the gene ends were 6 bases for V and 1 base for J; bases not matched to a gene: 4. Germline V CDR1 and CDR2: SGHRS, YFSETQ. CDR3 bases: TGCGCCAGCATCGAGGGACAGGGGGGCACAGATACGCAGTATTTT. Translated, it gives CASIEGQGGTDTQYF.

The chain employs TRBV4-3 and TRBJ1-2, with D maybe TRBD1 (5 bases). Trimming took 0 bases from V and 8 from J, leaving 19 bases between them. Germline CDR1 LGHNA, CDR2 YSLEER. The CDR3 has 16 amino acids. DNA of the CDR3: TGCGCCAGCAGCCAAGATCTGGGCAGGGCAGTCATGGGCTACACCTTC. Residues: CASSQDLGRAVMGYTF.

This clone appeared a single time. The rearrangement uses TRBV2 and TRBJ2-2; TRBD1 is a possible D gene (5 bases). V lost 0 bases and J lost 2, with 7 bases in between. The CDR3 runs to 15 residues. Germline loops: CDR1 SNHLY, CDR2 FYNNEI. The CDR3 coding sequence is TGTGCCAGCAGTGAAGCGCAGGGCAACACCGGGGAGCTGTTTTTT. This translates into CASSEAQGNTGELFF.

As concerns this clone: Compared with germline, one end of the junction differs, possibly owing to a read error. This chain's CDR3 is CAGSSGGTGGHQPQHF. The CDR3 DNA is TGTGCCGGCAGTTCTGGGGGGACAGGGGGCCATCAGCCCCAGCATTTT. V is TRBV6-2 or TRBV6-3 and J is TRBJ1-5; TRBD1 aligns across 12 bases. The CDR3 is made up of 16 amino acids. Germline V gene data show CDR1 as MNHEY and CDR2 as SVGEGT.

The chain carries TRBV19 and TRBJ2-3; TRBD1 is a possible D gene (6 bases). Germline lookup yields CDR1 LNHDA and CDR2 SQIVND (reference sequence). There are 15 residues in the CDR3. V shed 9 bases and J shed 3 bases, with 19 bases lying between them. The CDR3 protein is CASRSGTRATDTQYF. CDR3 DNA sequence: TGTGCCAGCAGATCCGGGACAAGGGCAACAGATACGCAGTATTTT.

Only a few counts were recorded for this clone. The CDR3 here is CASTPRGSGYEQYF. The CDR3 DNA reads as TGTGCCAGCACCCCAAGGGGGAGTGGGTACGAGCAGTACTTC. This chain links TRBV3-1 (or the pseudogene TRBV3-2) with TRBJ2-7, with D possibly being TRBD1 (6 bases). Germline V gives CDR1 LGHDT, CDR2 YNNKEL (reference sequence). The germline V and J ends were trimmed by 7 bases and 4 bases, with 17 bases remaining between them. This CDR3 contains 14 residues.

CDR3 sequence: CASSQPGTSVSYEQYF. As DNA, the CDR3 is TGCGCCAGCAGCCAACCCGGGACTAGCGTTTCCTACGAGCAGTACTTC. V and J are TRBV4-1 and TRBJ2-7, with 10 bases fitting TRBD2. Germline V lookup: CDR1 MGHRA, CDR2 YSYEKL. The CDR3 length is 16 residues. Unmatched junction bases numbered 5, after V lost 2 bases and J lost 1 base.

DNA for the CDR3: TGTGCCATCAGTGATGAAGGGGACTATGGCTACACCTTC. Its translation: CAISDEGDYGYTF. The chain couples TRBV10-3 to TRBJ1-2; tentative D call: TRBD1 (5 bases). Trimming left V 3 bases short and J 3 bases short, with 8 bases between. The CDR3 consists of 13 residues. CDR1 ENHRY and CDR2 SYGVKD come from the germline V gene.

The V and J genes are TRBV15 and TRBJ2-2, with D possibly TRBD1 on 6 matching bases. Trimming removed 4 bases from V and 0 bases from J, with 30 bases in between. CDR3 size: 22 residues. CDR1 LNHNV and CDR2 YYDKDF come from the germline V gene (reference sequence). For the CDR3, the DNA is TGTGCCACCAGCACCCTCCCAGGGAACAGGGTTAGGCCCCGGACGAACACCGGGGAGCTGTTTTTT. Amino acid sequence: CATSTLPGNRVRPRTNTGELFF.

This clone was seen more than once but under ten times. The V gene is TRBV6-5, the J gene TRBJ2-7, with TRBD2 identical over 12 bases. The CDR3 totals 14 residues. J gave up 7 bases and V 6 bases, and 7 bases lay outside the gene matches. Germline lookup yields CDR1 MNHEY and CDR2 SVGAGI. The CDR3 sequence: CASSRTGTSGEQYF. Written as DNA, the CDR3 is TGTGCCAGCAGCCGTACCGGGACTAGCGGGGAGCAGTACTTC.

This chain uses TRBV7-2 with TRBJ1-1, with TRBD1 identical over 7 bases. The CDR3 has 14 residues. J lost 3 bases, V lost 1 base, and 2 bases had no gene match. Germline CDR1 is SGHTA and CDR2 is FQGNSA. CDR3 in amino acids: CASSLETGYTEAFF. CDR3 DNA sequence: TGTGCCAGCAGCTTAGAGACAGGGTACACTGAAGCTTTCTTT.

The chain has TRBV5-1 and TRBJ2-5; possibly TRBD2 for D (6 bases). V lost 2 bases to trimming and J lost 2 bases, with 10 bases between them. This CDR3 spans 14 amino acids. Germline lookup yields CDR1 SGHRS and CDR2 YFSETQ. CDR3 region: CASSFGTPQETQYF. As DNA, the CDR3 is TGCGCCAGCAGCTTCGGGACTCCGCAAGAGACCCAGTACTTC.

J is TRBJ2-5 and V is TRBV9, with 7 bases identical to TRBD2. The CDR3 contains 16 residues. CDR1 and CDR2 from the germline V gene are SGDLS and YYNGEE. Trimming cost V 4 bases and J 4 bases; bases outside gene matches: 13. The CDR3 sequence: CASSPRGGGRGETQYF. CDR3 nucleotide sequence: TGTGCCAGCAGCCCCAGAGGTGGGGGGAGGGGAGAGACCCAGTACTTC.

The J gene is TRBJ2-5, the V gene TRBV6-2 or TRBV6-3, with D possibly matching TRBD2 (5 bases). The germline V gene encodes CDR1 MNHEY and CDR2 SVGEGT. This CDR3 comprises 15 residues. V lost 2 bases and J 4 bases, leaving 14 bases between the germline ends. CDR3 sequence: CASSYPPEGRETQYF. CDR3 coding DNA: TGTGCCAGCAGTTACCCCCCTGAGGGTCGAGAGACCCAGTACTTC.

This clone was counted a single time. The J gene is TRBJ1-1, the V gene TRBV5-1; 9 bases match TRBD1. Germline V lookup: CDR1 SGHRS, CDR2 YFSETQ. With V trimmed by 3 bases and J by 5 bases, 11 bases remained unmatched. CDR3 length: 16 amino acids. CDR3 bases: TGCGCCAGCAGCTCGATGACAGGGGGGGTAGGAACTGAAGCTTTCTTT. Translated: CASSSMTGGVGTEAFF.